The 28 T cell receptor beta chains presented below share a single source sample, sequenced in a study of CD8+CD57+ T cells in acquired aplastic anemia. For CDR3 and TCR beta VDJ profiling, genomic DNA was the template used. Via MiXCR, TCRdb re-called the reads, giving one row per CDR3 protein. The sample has some 210,000 distinct CDR3 sequences, about 59% seen once. Specimen: sorted CD4+, CD8+, or CD8+CD57+ T cells (not recorded which) from PBMCs. The receptors come from a human donor in good health.

This clonotype occurred once. V usage is TRBV7-8 and J usage is TRBJ2-7; D gene uncertain. The ends were cut back, 8 bases at V and 3 bases at J, with 14 bases in the middle. In germline, CDR1 is SGHVS, CDR2 FQNEAQ. This CDR3 spans 13 amino acids. For the CDR3, the DNA is TGTGCCAGCGCTAGGTCAAACTACTACGAGCAGTACTTC. As protein: CASARSNYYEQYF.

The chain links TRBV29-1 to TRBJ2-7; TRBD2 is a possible D gene (6 bases). The germline V gene has CDR1 SQVTM and CDR2 ANQGSEA. V dropped 8 bases and J dropped 7 bases, with 21 bases sitting between them. This CDR3 comprises 13 residues. CDR3 sequence: CSSTGGVMGEQYF. DNA for the CDR3: TGCAGCTCCACCGGGGGAGTAATGGGGGAGCAGTACTTC.

This clonotype was seen ten or more times. The chain employs TRBV7-9 and TRBJ2-1; D not certain. Germline-derived CDR1 and CDR2 are SEHNR and FQNEAQ (reference sequence). V lost 3 bases and J 13 bases, leaving 13 bases between the germline ends. The CDR3 length is 12 residues. CDR3 sequence reads: CASSLAMADQFF. The DNA of the CDR3 is TGTGCCAGCAGCTTGGCCATGGCAGATCAGTTCTTC.

This clonotype was detected many times. V usage is TRBV7-2 and J usage is TRBJ2-1; a possible D gene is TRBD2 (6 bases). Germline V gives CDR1 SGHTA, CDR2 FQGNSA. The V and J ends lost 3 bases and 9 bases respectively, with 9 bases between them. CDR3 length equals 12 residues. The CDR3 region is CASSFAGTEQFF. The CDR3 DNA follows: TGTGCCAGCAGCTTCGCGGGAACTGAGCAGTTCTTC.

This clonotype has at least ten counts. The chain joins TRBV7-9 to TRBJ2-7; TRBD1 might be the D (6 bases). Between the trimmed V and J ends, which lost 3 bases and 6 bases, there was a span of 18 bases. The CDR3 is 15 residues long. Germline-derived CDR1 and CDR2 are SEHNR and FQNEAQ (reference sequence). The CDR3 region has the DNA TGTGCCAGCAGCTTCGACCCGGGCTCAGGGGTCGAGCAGTACTTC. It translates to CASSFDPGSGVEQYF. Full variable domain (outside the CDR3, taken from reference TRBV7-9 and TRBJ2-7): DTGVSQNPRHKITKRGQNVTFRCDPISEHNRLYWYRQTLGQGPEFLTYFQNEAQLEKSRLLSDRFSAERPKGSFSTLEIQRTEQGDSAMYLCASSFDPGSGVEQYFGPGTRLTVT.

The chain has TRBV24-1 and TRBJ2-6; 8 bases agree with TRBD2. The CDR3 has 18 amino acids. With V trimmed by 2 bases and J by 3 bases, 8 bases remained unmatched. The V gene's germline CDR1 is KGHDR and CDR2 SFDVKD. Here the CDR3 reads CATSDSRRGAYGANVLTF. The CDR3 DNA sequence: TGTGCCACCAGTGATTCGAGGCGGGGGGCTTATGGGGCCAACGTCCTGACTTTC.

The chain recombines TRBV7-9 with TRBJ2-7; D call uncertain. The CDR3 extends over 12 amino acids. Trimming left V 3 bases short and J 9 bases short, with 12 bases between. Germline assignment: CDR1 SEHNR and CDR2 FQNEAQ (reference sequence). CDR3 in amino acids: CASSLAQEGQYF. CDR3 nucleotide sequence: TGTGCCAGCAGCTTGGCGCAGGAAGGGCAGTACTTC.

The V gene is TRBV6-5, the J gene TRBJ2-3; no reliable D call. There are 15 residues in the CDR3. V gave up 2 bases and J gave up 5 bases, with 14 bases separating them. Germline CDR1 reads MNHEY; CDR2 reads SVGAGI. The CDR3 sequence: CASSYMGRTEDTQYF. For the CDR3, the DNA is TGTGCCAGCAGTTACATGGGCCGCACGGAAGATACGCAGTATTTT.

The CDR3 coding sequence is TGTGCCAGCAGCTCCCCACAGGGACCCAAAAACATTCAGTACTTC. Amino acids: CASSSPQGPKNIQYF. The V call is TRBV9, the J call TRBJ2-4; weak D call: TRBD1 (6 bases). The CDR3 extends over 15 amino acids. Deletions cut 4 bases from V and 2 bases from J, with 13 bases between. Germline V gene data show CDR1 as SGDLS and CDR2 as YYNGEE.

In this sample, this clonotype turned up a few times. J is TRBJ2-7 and V is TRBV2; D is unresolved. Trimming left V 1 base short and J 3 bases short, with 7 bases between. Looked up from germline, CDR1 is SNHLY and CDR2 is FYNNEI. The CDR3 extends over 13 amino acids. The CDR3 is CASSEGPRYEQYF. The CDR3 bases are TGTGCCAGCAGTGAAGGACCGCGCTACGAGCAGTACTTC.

This clonotype was counted at least ten times. This chain links TRBV19 with TRBJ1-1; tentative D call: TRBD1 (6 bases). The V gene's germline CDR1 is LNHDA and CDR2 SQIVND (reference sequence). The CDR3 contains 13 residues. V was pared by 3 bases and J by 3 bases, with 8 bases between. The DNA of the CDR3 is TGTGCCAGTAGTATTTACAGGGACACTGAAGCTTTCTTT. Amino acids: CASSIYRDTEAFF.

The genes are TRBV9 and TRBJ1-2; D gene uncertain. This CDR3 is 15 amino acids long. Germline lookup yields CDR1 SGDLS and CDR2 YYNGEE. The V end lost 0 bases, the J end lost 2 bases, and 11 bases lay between the germline ends. The CDR3 DNA reads TGTGCCAGCAGCGTAGAGGGTGTGGGGAACTATGGCTACACCTTC. Translated, it gives CASSVEGVGNYGYTF. Filled out from reference TRBV9 and TRBJ1-2, the complete variable domain reads DSGVTQTPKHLITATGQRVTLRCSPRSGDLSVYWYQQSLDQGLQFLIQYYNGEERAKGNILERFSAQQFPDLHSELNLSSLELGDSALYFCASSVEGVGNYGYTFGSGTRLTVV.

The CDR3 nucleotides read TGTGCCACCAGGGCAGGGGGGGTCAAGACCCAGTACTTC. It translates to CATRAGGVKTQYF. This sequence joins TRBV15 and TRBJ2-5; D is tentatively TRBD1 or TRBD2 (7 bases each). CDR1 is LNHNV and CDR2 is YYDKDF in the germline V gene (reference sequence). The CDR3 spans 13 residues. V was trimmed by 6 bases and J by 6 bases, leaving 14 bases between them.

The rearrangement joins TRBV2 to TRBJ2-1, with D perhaps TRBD2 (5 bases). The CDR3 is 13 amino acids. Germline loops: CDR1 SNHLY, CDR2 FYNNEI. V lost 5 bases and J 6 bases, leaving 11 bases between the germline ends. CDR3: CASSPTRPNEQFF. Written as DNA, the CDR3 is TGTGCCAGCAGTCCAACTAGGCCCAATGAGCAGTTCTTC.

The chain carries TRBV12-3 or TRBV12-4 and TRBJ1-2; D may be TRBD1 (5 bases). The CDR3 contains 15 residues. Trimming left V 6 bases short and J 6 bases short, with 20 bases between. DNA for the CDR3: TGTGCCAGCAGCCCACTCCTCCGGGGGTTGGATGGCTACACCTTC. This gives the protein CASSPLLRGLDGYTF.

The CDR3 region has the DNA TGTGCCAGCAGCCTAGGTAGCGGGGAGTACATTCAGTACTTC. Translated, it gives CASSLGSGEYIQYF. The genes are TRBV7-2 and TRBJ2-4, with 8 nucleotides matching TRBD2. The CDR3 consists of 14 residues. Germline V lookup: CDR1 SGHTA, CDR2 FQGNSA. With V trimmed by 5 bases and J by 8 bases, 8 bases remained unmatched.

This clonotype was detected a few times. The V and J genes are TRBV19 and TRBJ1-6, with TRBD1 as a possible D gene (5 bases). V lost 10 bases to trimming and J lost 9 bases, with 16 bases between them. The CDR3 has 13 residues. Germline CDR1 is LNHDA and CDR2 is SQIVND (reference sequence). The CDR3 coding sequence is TGTGCCACCGCCATAAGTGGGGGTTCACCCCTCCACTTT. It translates to CATAISGGSPLHF.

In its sample, this clonotype was seen many times. The chain employs TRBV7-8 and TRBJ2-1, with D unresolved. Per germline, CDR1 SGHVS and CDR2 FQNEAQ. Trimming removed 2 bases at V and 8 bases at J, with 7 bases between. The CDR3 is 12 amino acids. CDR3 in DNA: TGTGCCAGCAGCTTATCAGGCTATGAGCAGTTCTTC. Encoded protein: CASSLSGYEQFF.

In its sample, this clonotype was seen a few times. The CDR3 region has the DNA TGTGCCAGCAGCACAGGGGGCTTTAGCTCCTACGAGCAGTACTTC. Residues: CASSTGGFSSYEQYF. The chain uses TRBV11-3 and TRBJ2-7; 9 bases match TRBD1. Germline assignment: CDR1 SGHNT and CDR2 YENEEA. The CDR3 contains 15 residues. Trimming at V came to 5 bases and at J to 0 bases, leaving 5 bases not matched to a gene.

The chain is built from TRBV20-1 and TRBJ2-7; either TRBD1 or TRBD2 may supply D (5 bases each). Trimming took off 1 base at V and 5 bases at J, with 12 bases between the two ends. Germline V gene lookup returns CDR1 DFQATT and CDR2 SNEGSKA (reference sequence). This CDR3 comprises 13 residues. This CDR3 reads CSARVTSGHEQYF. The CDR3 coding sequence is TGCAGTGCTAGAGTTACATCGGGGCACGAGCAGTACTTC.

V gene TRBV25-1 combines with J gene TRBJ2-7; TRBD1 matches at 9 bases. The CDR3 sequence is 13 residues long. Germline CDR1 MGHDK, CDR2 SYGVNS. V lost 6 bases, J lost 3 bases, and 3 bases stayed unmatched. CDR3: CASSWDRDYEQYF. Written as DNA, the CDR3 is TGTGCCAGCAGCTGGGACAGGGACTACGAGCAGTACTTC.

The chain is built from TRBV10-3 and TRBJ1-6, with 8 nucleotides matching TRBD1. CDR3 size: 13 residues. Germline CDR1 reads ENHRY; CDR2 reads SYGVKD. V trimming: 6 bases; J trimming: 10 bases; junction bases outside the gene matches: 5. The CDR3 sequence is CAIRDREGSPLHF. The CDR3 nucleotides read TGTGCCATCAGGGACAGGGAAGGCTCACCCCTCCACTTT.

The gene calls are TRBV11-2 and TRBJ1-5; tentatively, D is TRBD1 (6 bases). Trimming stripped 1 base from V and 6 bases from J, with 10 bases between. Germline V CDR1 and CDR2: SGHAT, FQNNGV. The CDR3 extends over 14 amino acids. CDR3 sequence: CASSLVGAGQPQHF. DNA for the CDR3: TGTGCCAGCAGCTTAGTGGGGGCGGGTCAGCCCCAGCATTTT.

The V and J genes are TRBV24-1 and TRBJ1-1; D is undetermined. The germline V gene encodes CDR1 KGHDR and CDR2 SFDVKD. The ends were cut back, 0 bases at V and 7 bases at J, with 11 bases in the middle. The CDR3 consists of 14 residues. The CDR3 loop reads CATSDLKGIYEAFF. The DNA for the CDR3 is TGTGCCACCAGTGATTTGAAGGGAATTTATGAAGCTTTCTTT.

This chain links TRBV20-1 with TRBJ1-4; D gene unclear. Per germline, CDR1 DFQATT and CDR2 SNEGSKA (reference sequence). Between the trimmed V and J ends, which lost 5 bases and 7 bases, there was a span of 20 bases. The length of the CDR3 is 15 residues. The CDR3 DNA reads TGCAGTGCTCTAACTACCGACTCATCCACTGAAAAACTGTTTTTT. Protein: CSALTTDSSTEKLFF.

This clonotype has at least ten counts. A single base separates this from a much larger clone, so it may be a read error. Likely a read error: the CDR3 ends without its conserved phenylalanine or tryptophan. V gene TRBV29-1 combines with J gene TRBJ2-7, with 7 bases lining up with TRBD1. The length of the CDR3 is 13 residues. Germline trimming cut 6 bases from V and 4 bases from J; bases unmatched to any gene: 9. The germline V gene has CDR1 SQVTM and CDR2 ANQGSEA. CDR3 coding DNA: TGCAGCGTCGAGACAGGGCGCCAATACGAGCAGTACCTC. Protein product: CSVETGRQYEQYL.

About this clonotype itself: A read error is likely, as this CDR3 ends without the conserved phenylalanine or tryptophan. V usage is TRBV20-1 and J usage is TRBJ1-1, with unresolved D. The CDR3 is 10 amino acids. Germline loops: CDR1 DFQATT, CDR2 SNEGSKA (reference sequence). The chain's CDR3 is CSAREGEAFL. The CDR3 DNA is TGCAGCGCTAGAGAGGGTGAAGCTTTCCTT.

This clonotype was picked up many times. This chain links TRBV7-9 with TRBJ1-1; weak D call: TRBD1 (6 bases). The germline V gene has CDR1 SEHNR and CDR2 FQNEAQ (reference sequence). V lost 5 bases to trimming and J lost 8 bases, with 12 bases between them. The length of the CDR3 is 12 residues. The CDR3 region is CASSQRDNEAFF. DNA for the CDR3: TGTGCCAGCAGCCAAAGGGACAACGAAGCTTTCTTT.